Listed below are T cell receptor beta chains from one sample, sequenced in a study of blood T cell repertoires in COVID-19. This table comes from immunoSEQ multiplex PCR, and its TCRdb copy is limited to in-frame clones, with some not included. The sample includes about 89,000 clones, 60% to 85% of them seen just once. Sequencing was performed on peripheral blood. Receptors were obtained from a human donor in a cohort sampled during active COVID-19. CDR3s include the opening cysteine and the closing phenylalanine or tryptophan. D genes are given only for firm matches. Clone sizes are given selectively: once, few, many, or a class where the clone is expanded.

TRBJ2-5,NA,TRBV19,NA,TGTGCCAGTAGCAGGACAATACAAGAGACCCAGTACTTC,CASSRTIQETQYF
TRBJ2-5,NA,TRBV11-2,once,TGTGCCAGCAGCCCGTCAGGGAAGACCCAGTACTTC,CASSPSGKTQYF
TRBJ1-6,TRBD1,TRBV11-2,once,TGTGCCAGCAGCTCCCGACAGGGGTATAATTCACCCCTCCACTTT,CASSSRQGYNSPLHF
TRBJ2-3,NA,TRBV21-1,few,TGTGCCAGTCCGGGACAGCTCCATTCCGGGCGCGTCGATACGCAGTATTTT,CASPGQLHSGRVDTQYF
TRBJ1-2,NA,TRBV14,NA,TGTGCCAGCAGCCAAGGAGGGCATGGCTACACCTTC,CASSQGGHGYTF
TRBJ1-1,NA,TRBV7-9,NA,TGTGCCAGCAGCTTAGCGGGGGGGCAAGAAGCTTTCTTT,CASSLAGGQEAFF
TRBJ2-7,NA,TRBV4-1,NA,TGCGCCAGCAGCCAGTTAGACCCGGGCTACGAGCAGTACTTC,CASSQLDPGYEQYF
TRBJ1-6,TRBD1,TRBV5-6,NA,TGTGCCAGCAGCTCCGGTGAGGGGGCCTCCTATAATTCACCCCTCCACTTT,CASSSGEGASYNSPLHF
TRBJ2-7,NA,TRBV28,NA,TGTGCCAGCCGACCCCCCTCTCCCTCGGAGGTGCCCCGAACCTACGAGCAGTACTTC,CASRPPSPSEVPRTYEQYF
TRBJ2-3,TRBD1,TRBV9,NA,TGTGCCAGCAGCGAGGGACAGGGGTCGGATACGCAGTATTTT,CASSEGQGSDTQYF
TRBJ2-3,TRBD1,TRBV6-5,NA,TGTGCCAGCAGGCAGGGGGCAACAGATACGCAGTATTTT,CASRQGATDTQYF
TRBJ2-3,NA,TRBV20-1,NA,TGCAGTGCTAGTCTAGCGTTCCCTAGCACAGATACGCAGTATTTT,CSASLAFPSTDTQYF
TRBJ2-2,TRBD2,TRBV7-8,NA,TGTGCCAGCAGCATGATCGGGACTAGCTTCCCCGGGGAGCTGTTTTTT,CASSMIGTSFPGELFF
TRBJ2-1,TRBD1,TRBV19,NA,TGTGCCAGTACAAGGACAGGGTGGAATGAGCAGTTCTTC,CASTRTGWNEQFF
TRBJ1-1,TRBD1,TRBV7-3,NA,TGTGCCAGCAGCGCGACAGGACAGGGCGTCACTGAAGCTTTCTTT,CASSATGQGVTEAFF
TRBJ2-7,TRBD2,TRBV11-2,NA,TGTGCCAGCACCCGAAGTGGGTCGGGGGGCTACGAGCAGTACTTC,CASTRSGSGGYEQYF
TRBJ2-3,TRBD2,TRBV30,NA,TGTGCCTGGAGCCGACTAGCGGGAGATACGCAGTATTTT,CAWSRLAGDTQYF
TRBJ1-2,NA,TRBV28,few,TGTGCCAGCAGTTCCTCCCGGGGGTATGGCTACACCTTC,CASSSSRGYGYTF
TRBJ1-2,TRBD1,TRBV5-1,once,TGCGCCAGCAGCTTGGCCAGGGGGCAGTATGGCTACACCTTC,CASSLARGQYGYTF
TRBJ2-7,NA,TRBV14,NA,TGTGCCAGCAGCCATCTGTCCCAGGGTGGGTACGAGCAGTACTTC,CASSHLSQGGYEQYF
TRBJ2-1,TRBD1,TRBV29-1,NA,TGCAGCGTTACTGGGACAGGGGGTATTGAGCAGTTCTTC,CSVTGTGGIEQFF
TRBJ1-1,NA,TRBV3-1/TRBV3-2,NA,TGTGCCAGCAGCCACTGGGGGGATGAAGCTTTCTTT,CASSHWGDEAFF
TRBJ2-7,TRBD2,TRBV3-1/TRBV3-2,few,TGTGCCAGCAGCCAAGGCCATAGCGGGATGTACGAGCAGTACTTC,CASSQGHSGMYEQYF
TRBJ2-1,TRBD1,TRBV11-2,NA,TGTGCCAGCAGCCAAGACAGGGCTAAGCAGTTCTTC,CASSQDRAKQFF
TRBJ2-7,TRBD2,TRBV29-1,NA,TGCAGCGTTGGGGGGGGCTACGAGCAGTACTTC,CSVGGGYEQYF
TRBJ2-5,TRBD2,TRBV15,NA,TGTGCCACCAGCAGAGACCGGGAGGGCCTTCGTCGCCAGTACTTC,CATSRDREGLRRQYF
TRBJ1-3,NA,TRBV27,few,TGTGCCAGCAGTGCGCCCCAGGCTGCGGGCCCTTTT,CASSAPQAAGPF
TRBJ2-5,TRBD1,TRBV11-2,NA,TGTGCCAGCAGCCAATGGACAGGGGAGAGGCCTAGAGAGACCCAGTACTTC,CASSQWTGERPRETQYF
TRBJ2-7,TRBD1,TRBV4-3,NA,TGCGCCAGCAGCCAGGACAGGGCCTACGAGCAGTACTTC,CASSQDRAYEQYF
TRBJ2-1,TRBD2,TRBV19,NA,TGTGCCAGTAGTACGACTAGCGGGAGCTACAATGAGCAGTTCTTC,CASSTTSGSYNEQFF
TRBJ2-1,TRBD1,TRBV28,few,TGTGCCAGCAGTCGCTTGACAGGGACAGGGGGGTTCTTC,CASSRLTGTGGFF